Shown below are 22 T cell receptor beta chains from a single sample sequenced in a study of OX40 agonist ivuxolimab in advanced cancers. Here immunoSEQ multiplex PCR was the method, and the copy in TCRdb shows in-frame clones only, minus some. The table has approximately 77,000 clones, under 95% seen once. Material: CD4+ or CD8+ T cells sorted from blood, obtained in a trial of the OX40 agonist ivuxolimab. The receptors were gathered from an adult with an advanced solid tumor such as melanoma, head and neck, liver or kidney cancer.

The chain employs TRBV2 and TRBJ1-2; D is unclear. The CDR3 is 14 residues long. V lost 7 bases and J lost 7, with 19 bases in between. Germline V gene lookup returns CDR1 SNHLY and CDR2 FYNNEI. The CDR3 DNA is TGTGCCAGCACCCCCTCCCCAGGTGTCGGTGGCTACACCTTC. Translated, it gives CASTPSPGVGGYTF.

The gene calls are TRBV5-1 and TRBJ2-3; 8 bases are a match to TRBD1. The germline V gene encodes CDR1 SGHRS and CDR2 YFSETQ. The CDR3 sequence is 15 residues long. Trimming cost V 3 bases and J 4 bases; bases outside gene matches: 7. CDR3 sequence (DNA): TGCGCCAGCAGCTGGACACAGGGGGTCGCAGATACGCAGTATTTT. This gives the protein CASSWTQGVADTQYF.

The V call is TRBV5-1, the J call TRBJ2-3; 9 bases are a match to TRBD1. In germline, CDR1 is SGHRS, CDR2 YFSETQ. The CDR3 sequence is 19 residues long. V lost 7 bases to trimming and J lost 0 bases; unmatched junction nucleotides: 18. In DNA, the CDR3 is TGCGCCAGCGGCCTCTATCCGGGACAGGGCACTTCTAGCACAGATACGCAGTATTTT. It encodes CASGLYPGQGTSSTDTQYF. Full variable domain (remainder filled in from reference TRBV5-1 and TRBJ2-3): KAGVTQTPRYLIKTRGQQVTLSCSPISGHRSVSWYQQTPGQGLQFLFEYFSETQRNKGNFPGRFSGRQFSNSRSEMNVSTLELGDSALYLCASGLYPGQGTSSTDTQYFGPGTRLTVL.

The DNA of the CDR3 is TGTGCCAGTAGATTTAAGGGGGCTGGAGGCTACACCTTC. Translation: CASRFKGAGGYTF. The J gene is TRBJ1-2, the V gene TRBV19, with 7 bases fitting TRBD1. The CDR3 contains 13 residues. Unmatched junction bases numbered 9, after V lost 6 bases and J lost 8 bases. The germline V gene encodes CDR1 LNHDA and CDR2 SQIVND (reference sequence). The complete variable domain, with remaining parts taken from reference TRBV19 and TRBJ1-2, reads DGGITQSPKYLFRKEGQNVTLSCEQNLNHDAMYWYRQDPGQGLRLIYYSQIVNDFQKGDIAEGYSVSREKKESFPLTVTSAQKNPTAFYLCASRFKGAGGYTFGSGTRLTVV.

The V and J genes are TRBV7-6 and TRBJ2-3; 9 positions agree with TRBD2. The CDR3 spans 16 residues. J was trimmed by 0 bases and V by 5 bases; bases with no gene match: 6. Per germline, CDR1 SGHVS and CDR2 FNYEAQ. In DNA, the CDR3 is TGTGCCAGCAGCCAGCCTCTAGCGGGGAGCACAGATACGCAGTATTTT. It translates to CASSQPLAGSTDTQYF.

This rearrangement joins TRBV6-6 to TRBJ2-7, with 9 bases lining up with TRBD1. V lost 4 bases, J lost 3 bases, and 7 bases stayed unmatched. The CDR3 contains 15 residues. The germline CDR1 and CDR2 sequences are MNHNY and SVGAGI (reference sequence). The CDR3 sequence: CASSFGTGYIYEQYF. CDR3 sequence (DNA): TGTGCCAGCAGTTTCGGGACAGGGTATATCTACGAGCAGTACTTC.

DNA of the CDR3: TGTGCCAGCAGGTACCGAGCGGGTCCACCCCCCGAGCAGTTCTTC. Translated, it gives CASRYRAGPPPEQFF. V usage is TRBV5-8 and J usage is TRBJ2-1, with D possibly matching TRBD2 (6 bases). Germline CDR1 and CDR2: SGHTS and YDEGEE. CDR3 length: 15 residues. Trimming took off 5 bases at V and 10 bases at J, with 22 bases between the two ends.

The chain combines TRBV7-8 with TRBJ1-1, with TRBD1 identical over 8 bases. The CDR3 has 16 amino acids. J lost 3 bases, V lost 0 bases, and 6 bases had no gene match. CDR1 is SGHVS and CDR2 is FQNEAQ in the germline V gene. Written as DNA, the CDR3 is TGTGCCAGCAGCTTAGCTAGGACAGGGTGGGACACTGAAGCTTTCTTT. Translation gives CASSLARTGWDTEAFF.

The chain joins TRBV23-1 to TRBJ2-1; 9 bases line up with TRBD2. TRBV23-1 is reported as an ORF; its role is uncertain. The V and J ends lost 6 bases and 0 bases, in that order; junction bases with no gene match: 3. CDR3 length: 15 amino acids. The chain's CDR3 is CASRVSGSSYNEQFF. In nucleotides, the CDR3 is TGCGCCAGCAGGGTTAGCGGGAGCTCCTACAATGAGCAGTTCTTC.

The J gene is TRBJ2-1, the V gene TRBV7-2; D may be TRBD1 (5 bases). CDR3 length: 16 amino acids. V lost 1 base and J 4 bases, leaving 14 bases between the germline ends. CDR1 is SGHTA and CDR2 is FQGNSA in the germline V gene. This CDR3 is CASSLGGELGYNEQFF. CDR3 bases: TGTGCCAGCAGCTTAGGGGGCGAGTTAGGGTACAATGAGCAGTTCTTC.

V and J are TRBV7-9 and TRBJ2-7; D is perhaps TRBD2 (6 bases). Germline lookup yields CDR1 SEHNR and CDR2 FQNEAQ (reference sequence). V was clipped by 0 bases and J by 4 bases, with 7 bases between them. This CDR3 is 13 amino acids long. The CDR3 sequence is CASSLAAGYEQYF. The CDR3 bases are TGTGCCAGCAGCTTAGCCGCGGGATACGAGCAGTACTTC.

This sequence joins TRBV25-1 and TRBJ1-2; a possible D gene is TRBD1 (5 bases). The CDR3 has 13 amino acids. In germline, CDR1 is MGHDK, CDR2 SYGVNS. V lost 10 bases, J lost 2 bases, and 14 bases lay in between. CDR3 coding DNA: TGTGCCACCTCCCCAGGGACCAACTATGGCTACACCTTC. Translated, it gives CATSPGTNYGYTF.

J is TRBJ1-5 and V is TRBV7-9; D is perhaps TRBD1 (5 bases). The CDR3 contains 14 residues. Trimming took 1 base from V and 7 from J, leaving 11 bases between them. The germline CDR1 and CDR2 sequences are SEHNR and FQNEAQ (reference sequence). The CDR3 protein is CASSLGDSRQPQHF. The CDR3 DNA reads TGTGCCAGCAGCTTAGGAGACAGTAGGCAGCCCCAGCATTTT.

The chain has TRBV4-1 and TRBJ2-7; tentatively, D is TRBD1 (5 bases). Germline V gene sequence: CDR1 MGHRA, CDR2 YSYEKL. The CDR3 extends over 15 amino acids. V lost 1 base and J 2 bases, leaving 12 bases between the germline ends. The CDR3 sequence: CASSQAEWGPYEQYF. CDR3 nucleotides: TGCGCCAGCAGCCAAGCAGAATGGGGCCCCTACGAGCAGTACTTC.

This chain links TRBV10-3 with TRBJ2-7; tentatively, D is TRBD2 (6 bases). Deletions cut 10 bases from V and 3 bases from J, with 19 bases between. CDR1 is ENHRY, CDR2 SYGVKD, per germline. This CDR3 is 14 amino acids long. The CDR3 DNA follows: TGTGCCAGCTCCTTCGGGACTGTCTTCTACGAGCAGTACTTC. It specifies CASSFGTVFYEQYF.

The rearrangement uses TRBV6-5 and TRBJ2-1; TRBD1 matches at 7 bases. CDR1 MNHEY and CDR2 SVGAGI come from the germline V gene. J gave up 4 bases and V 0 bases, and 3 bases lay outside the gene matches. This CDR3 has 15 amino acids. This chain's CDR3 is CASSYSDRSYNEQFF. The CDR3 nucleotides read TGTGCCAGCAGTTACTCGGACAGGAGTTACAATGAGCAGTTCTTC.

V gene TRBV27 combines with J gene TRBJ2-1, with D possibly matching TRBD1 (6 bases). The ends were cut back, 6 bases at V and 5 bases at J, with 11 bases in the middle. The length of the CDR3 is 13 residues. The germline V gene has CDR1 MNHEY and CDR2 SMNVEV (reference sequence). The CDR3 region is CASRGQLNNEQFF. The CDR3, as DNA: TGTGCCAGCAGAGGACAGCTAAACAATGAGCAGTTCTTC.

The chain employs TRBV19 and TRBJ2-5; D possibly uses TRBD1 or TRBD2 (6 bases each). The CDR3 consists of 13 residues. CDR1 is LNHDA and CDR2 is SQIVND in the germline V gene (reference sequence). Trimming took off 6 bases at V and 5 bases at J, with 13 bases between the two ends. CDR3 DNA: TGTGCCAGTAGCCCCGGGGGCTGGGAGACCCAGTACTTC. As protein: CASSPGGWETQYF.

This clone came up once. The V call is TRBV5-1, the J call TRBJ2-7; 7 nucleotides line up with TRBD1. CDR3 length: 14 residues. Trimming at V came to 4 bases and at J to 9 bases, leaving 13 bases not matched to a gene. Germline lookup yields CDR1 SGHRS and CDR2 YFSETQ. The DNA for the CDR3 is TGCGCCAGCAGCAGTACAGGGGATCACCTAGGGCAGTACTTC. Residues: CASSSTGDHLGQYF.

The chain is built from TRBV5-1 and TRBJ1-4; D is perhaps TRBD1 (5 bases). V was trimmed by 4 bases and J by 7 bases, leaving 17 bases between them. Looked up from germline, CDR1 is SGHRS and CDR2 is YFSETQ. This CDR3 region has 15 residues. The CDR3 loop reads CASSPGTGTGEKLFF. The CDR3 region has the DNA TGCGCCAGCAGCCCAGGTACCGGGACGGGTGAAAAACTGTTTTTT.

The chain uses TRBV13 and TRBJ2-7; D is possibly TRBD1 (5 bases). CDR1 PRHDT and CDR2 FYEKMQ come from the germline V gene (reference sequence). With 5 bases removed from V and 6 bases from J, the gap between germline ends came to 17 bases. This CDR3 has 14 amino acids. The DNA of the CDR3 is TGTGCCAGCAGCACTCAACCTCAGGGCCCCGAGCAGTACTTC. Protein product: CASSTQPQGPEQYF.

This clone appeared a single time. V gene TRBV5-1 combines with J gene TRBJ2-3, with D unclear. Between the trimmed V and J ends, which lost 7 bases and 1 base, there was a span of 7 bases. In germline, CDR1 is SGHRS, CDR2 YFSETQ. This CDR3 contains 12 residues. Written as DNA, the CDR3 is TGCGCCAGCGCTGCCGGCACAGATACGCAGTATTTT. It codes for CASAAGTDTQYF.